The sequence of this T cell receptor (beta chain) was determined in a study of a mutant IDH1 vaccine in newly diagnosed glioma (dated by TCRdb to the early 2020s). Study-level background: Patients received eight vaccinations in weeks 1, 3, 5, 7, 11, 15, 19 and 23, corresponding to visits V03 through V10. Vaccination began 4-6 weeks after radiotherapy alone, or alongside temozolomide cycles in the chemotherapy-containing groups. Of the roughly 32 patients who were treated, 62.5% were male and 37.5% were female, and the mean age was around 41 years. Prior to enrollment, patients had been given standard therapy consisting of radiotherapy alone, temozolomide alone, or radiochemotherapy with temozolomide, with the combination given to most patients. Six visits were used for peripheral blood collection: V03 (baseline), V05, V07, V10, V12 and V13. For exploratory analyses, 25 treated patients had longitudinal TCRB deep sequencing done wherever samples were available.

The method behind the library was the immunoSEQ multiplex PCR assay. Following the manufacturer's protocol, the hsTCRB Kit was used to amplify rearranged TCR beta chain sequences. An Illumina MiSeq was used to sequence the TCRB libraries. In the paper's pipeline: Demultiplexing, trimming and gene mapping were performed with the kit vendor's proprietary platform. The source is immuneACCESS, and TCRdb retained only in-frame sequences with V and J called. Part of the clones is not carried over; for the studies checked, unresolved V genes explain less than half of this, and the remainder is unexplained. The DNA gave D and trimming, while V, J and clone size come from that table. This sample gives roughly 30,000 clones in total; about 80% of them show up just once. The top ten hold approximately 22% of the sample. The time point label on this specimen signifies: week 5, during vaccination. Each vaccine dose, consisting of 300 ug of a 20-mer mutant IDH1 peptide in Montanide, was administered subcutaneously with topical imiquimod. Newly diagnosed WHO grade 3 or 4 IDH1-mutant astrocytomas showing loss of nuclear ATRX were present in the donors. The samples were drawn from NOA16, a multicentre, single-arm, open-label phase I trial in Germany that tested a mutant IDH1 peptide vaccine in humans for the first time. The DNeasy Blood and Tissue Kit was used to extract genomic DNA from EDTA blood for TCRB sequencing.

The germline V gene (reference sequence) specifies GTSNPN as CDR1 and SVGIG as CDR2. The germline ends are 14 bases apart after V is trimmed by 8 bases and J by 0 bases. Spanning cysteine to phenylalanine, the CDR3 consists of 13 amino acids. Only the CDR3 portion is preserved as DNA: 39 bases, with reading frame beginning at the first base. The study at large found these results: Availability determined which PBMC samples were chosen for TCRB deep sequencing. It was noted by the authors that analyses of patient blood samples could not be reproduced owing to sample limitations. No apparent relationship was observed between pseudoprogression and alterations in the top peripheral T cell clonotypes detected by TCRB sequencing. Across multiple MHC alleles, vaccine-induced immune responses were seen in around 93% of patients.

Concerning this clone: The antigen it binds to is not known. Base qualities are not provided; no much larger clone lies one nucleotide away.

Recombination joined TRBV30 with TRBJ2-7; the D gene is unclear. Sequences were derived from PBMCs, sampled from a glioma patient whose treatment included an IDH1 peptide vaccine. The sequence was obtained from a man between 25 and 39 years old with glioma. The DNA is TGTGCCGGTCAAACCAGAAGCTCCTACGAGCAGTACTTC. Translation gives CAGQTRSSYEQYF. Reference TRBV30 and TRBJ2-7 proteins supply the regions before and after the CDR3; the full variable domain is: SQTIHQWPATLVQPVGSPLSLECTVEGTSNPNLYWYRQAAGRGLQLLFYSVGIGQISSEVPQNLSASRPQDRQFILSSKKLLLSDSGFYLCAGQTRSSYEQYFGPGTRLTVT.